Listed here are 28 T cell receptor beta chains from one sample, sequenced in a study of T cells after somatic rescue of genetic block. Some clones are missing from TCRdb's copy, which holds only in-frame ones; the method was immunoSEQ multiplex PCR. Among over 14,000 clones listed, about two thirds were seen once. The sample comprised peripheral blood mononuclear cells (PBMCs). The receptors were gathered from a boy aged 5-17 years.

The CDR3, as DNA: TGTGCCAGCAGTTTACACAGGGTTATTACTAATGAAAAACTGTTTTTT. It encodes CASSLHRVITNEKLFF. The V call is TRBV28, the J call TRBJ1-4; tentatively, D is TRBD1 (6 bases). V lost 2 bases and J 2 bases, leaving 12 bases between the germline ends. Germline loops: CDR1 MDHEN, CDR2 SYDVKM. The CDR3 has 16 residues.

This clone was observed once. The genes are TRBV5-8 and TRBJ2-2; D assignment may be TRBD1 or TRBD2 (5 bases each). The CDR3 contains 18 residues. The V end was cut by 2 bases, the J end by 7 bases, with 24 bases between. The germline CDR1 and CDR2 sequences are SGHTS and YDEGEE. CDR3 protein: CASSFLPPGRRYDGELFF. CDR3 nucleotides: TGTGCCAGCAGCTTTTTACCTCCGGGACGGCGATATGACGGGGAGCTGTTTTTT.

This chain joins TRBV5-1 and TRBJ1-2; the D is unclear. This CDR3 is built from 13 residues. V lost 2 bases and J lost 4, with 9 bases in between. The germline gives CDR1 SGHRS, CDR2 YFSETQ. DNA for the CDR3: TGCGCCAGCAGCTTCGGACCCTCCTATGGCTACACCTTC. Translation: CASSFGPSYGYTF.

The chain has TRBV6-5 and TRBJ1-5; 7 nucleotides line up with TRBD1. Unmatched junction bases numbered 4, after V lost 2 bases and J lost 6 bases. CDR3 length: 14 amino acids. Germline V gene data show CDR1 as MNHEY and CDR2 as SVGAGI. The CDR3 DNA reads as TGTGCCAGCAGTTACACAGGGGTGGGTCAGCCCCAGCATTTT. It encodes CASSYTGVGQPQHF.

This chain connects TRBV29-1 to TRBJ2-5; D not resolved. Germline-derived CDR1 and CDR2 are SQVTM and ANQGSEA. V shed 3 bases and J shed 4 bases, with 9 bases lying between them. This CDR3 comprises 12 residues. The CDR3 spells CSVDLVGETQYF. CDR3 DNA sequence: TGCAGCGTTGATTTGGTCGGAGAGACCCAGTACTTC.

The chain links TRBV2 to TRBJ1-4; D possibly corresponds to TRBD1 (5 bases). The CDR3 has 14 amino acids. The germline V and J ends were trimmed by 3 bases and 6 bases, with 11 bases remaining between them. CDR1 is SNHLY, CDR2 FYNNEI, per germline. CDR3 sequence (DNA): TGTGCCAGCAGTGACAGGGTAGGGGATGAAAAACTGTTTTTT. Translation: CASSDRVGDEKLFF.

This clone was recorded a few times. The chain combines TRBV28 with TRBJ2-2; possibly TRBD1 for D (5 bases). The CDR3 length is 14 residues. Trimming pared 4 bases from V and 1 base from J, leaving 7 bases between. In germline, CDR1 is MDHEN, CDR2 SYDVKM. The CDR3 DNA follows: TGTGCCAGCAGTTCCGGACAGAACACCGGGGAGCTGTTTTTT. It yields the protein CASSSGQNTGELFF. Combining the CDR3 with reference TRBV28 and TRBJ2-2 gives the whole variable domain DVKVTQSSRYLVKRTGEKVFLECVQDMDHENMFWYRQDPGLGLRLIYFSYDVKMKEKGDIPEGYSVSREKKERFSLILESASTNQTSMYLCASSSGQNTGELFFGEGSRLTVL.

By share, this clone ranks as medium-sized. The V call is TRBV2, the J call TRBJ2-3; 12 bases fit TRBD1. The CDR3 is made up of 15 amino acids. The trim removed 4 bases at V and 4 bases at J, leaving 3 bases unmatched. The germline V gene encodes CDR1 SNHLY and CDR2 FYNNEI. The CDR3 bases are TGTGCCAGCAGTGCGCGGGACAGGGGGCCAGATACGCAGTATTTT. Protein: CASSARDRGPDTQYF.

This chain links TRBV28 with TRBJ1-4, with TRBD1 matching 8 bases. Germline assignment: CDR1 MDHEN and CDR2 SYDVKM. The ends lost 10 bases at V and 8 bases at J; junction bases unmatched: 9. The CDR3 is made up of 13 amino acids. The CDR3 DNA reads TGTGCCACCCTGGACAGGGAACGAGAAAAACTGTTTTTT. Encoded protein: CATLDREREKLFF.

This clone was counted only a few times. The gene calls are TRBV28 and TRBJ2-5; D is possibly TRBD1 (5 bases). The J call is doubtful: the DNA matches TRBJ2-7 better. The CDR3 sequence is 13 residues long. Looked up from germline, CDR1 is MDHEN and CDR2 is SYDVKM. The CDR3 is CASSFTGYYEQYF. The CDR3 nucleotides are TGTGCCAGCAGTTTTACAGGCTACTACGAGCAGTACTTC.

This clone was detected a few times. The rearrangement joins TRBV19 to TRBJ2-7; no definite D call. Germline assignment: CDR1 LNHDA and CDR2 SQIVND (reference sequence). The V and J ends lost 2 bases and 2 bases respectively, with 10 bases between them. This CDR3 has 14 amino acids. The CDR3 sequence: CASSISPGTYEQYF. The CDR3 region has the DNA TGTGCCAGTAGTATATCACCCGGCACCTACGAGCAGTACTTC.

There are a few counts of this clone. This chain links TRBV9 with TRBJ2-7, with TRBD1 matching over 7 bases. Losses at the gene ends were 4 bases for V and 1 base for J; bases not matched to a gene: 8. CDR1 and CDR2 (germline): SGDLS, YYNGEE. The CDR3 has 15 residues. CDR3 coding DNA: TGTGCCAGCAGCCCGGGGACAGTCCCATCCTACGAGCAGTACTTC. This gives the protein CASSPGTVPSYEQYF.

The chain joins TRBV6-6 to TRBJ1-3; D unclear. V lost 4 bases and J 0 bases, leaving 7 bases between the germline ends. The CDR3 runs to 14 residues. Germline V gene data show CDR1 as MNHNY and CDR2 as SVGAGI (reference sequence). The CDR3 DNA sequence: TGTGCCAGCAGTTTTACGGTCTCTGGAAACACCATATATTTT. Translating it yields CASSFTVSGNTIYF.

The V and J genes are TRBV6-5 and TRBJ1-5; D is ambiguous. The V gene lost 4 bases and the J gene lost 3 bases, with 10 bases spanning the gap. The CDR3 consists of 14 residues. Germline values: CDR1 MNHEY, CDR2 SVGAGI. The CDR3 region is CASSFWGPNQPQHF. The DNA of the CDR3 is TGTGCCAGCAGTTTTTGGGGTCCCAATCAGCCCCAGCATTTT.

The rearrangement joins TRBV6-6 to TRBJ2-5, with 9 bases fitting TRBD2. V lost 5 bases and J lost 5; bases outside the gene matches: 9. This CDR3 has 15 residues. Germline CDR1 MNHNY, CDR2 SVGAGI (reference sequence). The CDR3 is CASSAGLAKGETQYF. CDR3 nucleotides: TGTGCCAGCAGTGCGGGACTAGCTAAGGGGGAGACCCAGTACTTC.

The chain joins TRBV30 to TRBJ1-2; the D gene is possibly TRBD1 (5 bases). Trimming pared 5 bases from V and 0 bases from J, leaving 16 bases between. The CDR3 covers 15 residues. Germline loops: CDR1 GTSNPN, CDR2 SVGIG (reference sequence). The CDR3 is CAWDDGTASNYGYTF. The CDR3, as DNA: TGTGCCTGGGATGATGGGACGGCTTCTAACTATGGCTACACCTTC.

This chain links TRBV5-1 with TRBJ2-5; 10 positions match TRBD2. Trimming at V came to 2 bases and at J to 5 bases, leaving 12 bases not matched to a gene. Germline V gives CDR1 SGHRS, CDR2 YFSETQ. This CDR3 spans 17 amino acids. For the CDR3, the DNA is TGCGCCAGCAGCTTCCGAGCGGGGGGGTTGGAAAAGGAGACCCAGTACTTC. Protein: CASSFRAGGLEKETQYF. Full variable domain (missing parts from reference TRBV5-1 and TRBJ2-5): KAGVTQTPRYLIKTRGQQVTLSCSPISGHRSVSWYQQTPGQGLQFLFEYFSETQRNKGNFPGRFSGRQFSNSRSEMNVSTLELGDSALYLCASSFRAGGLEKETQYFGPGTRLLVL.

J is TRBJ1-3 and V is TRBV4-2; D remains ambiguous. Germline CDR1 and CDR2: LGHNA and YNFKEQ. V dropped 3 bases and J dropped 2 bases, with 8 bases sitting between them. The CDR3 is 14 residues long. This CDR3 is CASSHAGAGNTIYF. CDR3 DNA: TGTGCCAGCAGCCATGCTGGGGCTGGAAACACCATATATTTT.

The chain combines TRBV5-4 with TRBJ2-3; 10 nucleotides align to TRBD2. The V and J ends lost 4 bases and 3 bases, in that order; junction bases with no gene match: 8. This CDR3 region has 16 residues. Germline V lookup: CDR1 SGHNT, CDR2 YYREEE (reference sequence). The CDR3 loop is CASSLLSGRGTDTQYF. Here the CDR3 DNA reads TGTGCCAGCAGCCTCCTAAGCGGGAGGGGAACAGATACGCAGTATTTT.

This sequence joins TRBV15 and TRBJ1-2; D unclear. This CDR3 comprises 13 residues. The V end lost 3 bases, the J end lost 1 base, and 6 bases lay between the germline ends. Germline-derived CDR1 and CDR2 are LNHNV and YYDKDF (reference sequence). CDR3 amino acids: CATSRDHNYGYTF. Written as DNA, the CDR3 is TGTGCCACCAGCAGGGACCATAACTATGGCTACACCTTC.

The chain has TRBV27 and TRBJ2-3, with a possible D match to TRBD1 (6 bases). This CDR3 comprises 12 residues. The V end was cut by 1 base, the J end by 10 bases, with 9 bases between. CDR1 and CDR2 (germline): MNHEY, SMNVEV (reference sequence). CDR3 bases: TGTGCCAGCAGTTTATTACAGGGTGCGCAGTATTTT. Translated, it gives CASSLLQGAQYF.

The CDR3 loop is CSVEVAGKQLFF. CDR3 bases: TGCAGCGTTGAGGTCGCAGGGAAACAGCTGTTTTTT. The chain couples TRBV29-1 to TRBJ2-2; D is possibly TRBD1 (5 bases). Between the trimmed V and J ends, which lost 3 bases and 12 bases, there was a span of 14 bases. The CDR3 covers 12 residues. Germline V lookup: CDR1 SQVTM, CDR2 ANQGSEA.

The rearrangement uses TRBV5-1 and TRBJ2-5, with TRBD2 as a possible D gene (6 bases). The CDR3 is 15 residues long. Germline lookup yields CDR1 SGHRS and CDR2 YFSETQ. Trimming took off 4 bases at V and 1 base at J, with 14 bases between the two ends. CDR3 sequence reads: CASSPGGQVQETQYF. The CDR3 coding sequence is TGCGCCAGCAGCCCCGGAGGGCAAGTCCAAGAGACCCAGTACTTC.

This clone is medium-sized in the sample. The rearrangement uses TRBV9 and TRBJ2-1, with 8 nucleotides matching TRBD2. The CDR3 totals 16 residues. CDR1 is SGDLS, CDR2 YYNGEE, per germline. The J segment lost 5 bases and the V segment lost 0 bases, leaving 7 bases of the junction unmatched. CDR3 nucleotide sequence: TGTGCCAGCAGCGTAGCTCTCGCGGGAGGCCACAATGAGCAGTTCTTC. Amino acids: CASSVALAGGHNEQFF.

V is TRBV28 and J is TRBJ1-5, with a tentative D call TRBD1 (5 bases). Germline V gene sequence: CDR1 MDHEN, CDR2 SYDVKM. This CDR3 has 18 amino acids. V was trimmed by 4 bases and J by 1 base, leaving 20 bases between them. The CDR3 reads CASSSVFPGTRSNQPQHF. Here the CDR3 DNA reads TGTGCCAGCAGTTCCGTATTCCCCGGGACTAGAAGCAATCAGCCCCAGCATTTT.

Judged by abundance, this clone is medium-sized. The chain couples TRBV7-9 to TRBJ1-2, with D unresolved. The CDR3 runs to 14 residues. Germline CDR1 SEHNR, CDR2 FQNEAQ (reference sequence). V was pared by 2 bases and J by 4 bases, with 11 bases between. CDR3 in DNA: TGTGCCAGCAGCTTACGCGAGGGAGGCTATGGCTACACCTTC. Translated: CASSLREGGYGYTF.

This rearrangement joins TRBV6-1 to TRBJ2-4; 7 nucleotides align to TRBD1. V was pared by 8 bases and J by 1 base, with 5 bases of the junction left unmatched. Germline V gene data show CDR1 as MNHNS and CDR2 as SASEGT. The CDR3 is 14 amino acids. This CDR3 is CASRLQGAKNIQYF. The CDR3 region has the DNA TGTGCCAGCCGACTACAGGGGGCCAAAAACATTCAGTACTTC.

The chain employs TRBV7-7 and TRBJ2-3, with TRBD1 identical over 7 bases. V lost 5 bases and J lost 2; bases outside the gene matches: 7. This CDR3 comprises 15 residues. Germline lookup yields CDR1 SSHAT and CDR2 FNYEAQ (reference sequence). The CDR3 DNA reads as TGTGCCAGCAGCCGAACAGGGGCGTACACAGATACGCAGTATTTT. As protein: CASSRTGAYTDTQYF.